The present entry profiles one TCR beta chain with its context. This CDR3 is built from 14 residues. Germline V gene sequence: CDR1 SSHAT, CDR2 FNYEAQ (reference sequence). The ends were cut back, 4 bases at V and 6 bases at J, with 13 bases in the middle. The data originate from a study of blood T cell repertoires in COVID-19. Looking at the study overall: Acute and convalescent COVID-19 samples came from the United States, Italy and Spain. From T cells, B-cell-depleted T cells, or PBMCs came the material, which was cDNA or gDNA.

In the original analysis: Estimated nucleated cell counts came from reference gene primer amplification. Sequencing was performed with immunoSEQ multiplex PCR; in TCRdb, only in-frame clones are kept and a portion is missing. That table furnishes V, J and clone size, whereas the DNA furnished D and trimming. This table holds around 200,000 clones, roughly four fifths found once. The sample was peripheral blood. This clonotype was obtained from a woman between 35 and 50 years old with acute or convalescent COVID-19. The chain carries TRBV7-7 and TRBJ2-1; D possibly corresponds to TRBD2 (6 bases). The CDR3 is CASSSGLGGNEQFF. The CDR3 DNA follows: TGTGCCAGCAGCTCCGGGCTCGGGGGCAATGAGCAGTTCTTC.